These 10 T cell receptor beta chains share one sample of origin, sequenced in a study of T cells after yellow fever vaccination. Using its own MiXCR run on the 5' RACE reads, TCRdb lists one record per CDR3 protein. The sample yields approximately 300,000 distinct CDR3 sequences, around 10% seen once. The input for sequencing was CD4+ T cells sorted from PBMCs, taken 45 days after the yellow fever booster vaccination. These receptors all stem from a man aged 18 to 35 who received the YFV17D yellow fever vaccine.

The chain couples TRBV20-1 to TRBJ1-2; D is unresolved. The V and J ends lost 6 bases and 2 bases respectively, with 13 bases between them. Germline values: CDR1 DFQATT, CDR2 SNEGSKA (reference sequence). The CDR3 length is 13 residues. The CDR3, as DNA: TGCAGTGCAACGGAGGGAGGAAACTATGGCTACACCTTC. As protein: CSATEGGNYGYTF.

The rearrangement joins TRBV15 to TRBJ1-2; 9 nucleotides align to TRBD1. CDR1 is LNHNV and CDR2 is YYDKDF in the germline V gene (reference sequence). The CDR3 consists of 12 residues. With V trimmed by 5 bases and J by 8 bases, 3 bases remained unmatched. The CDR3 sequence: CATSYGTGGYTF. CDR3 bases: TGTGCCACCAGCTACGGGACAGGGGGCTACACCTTC.

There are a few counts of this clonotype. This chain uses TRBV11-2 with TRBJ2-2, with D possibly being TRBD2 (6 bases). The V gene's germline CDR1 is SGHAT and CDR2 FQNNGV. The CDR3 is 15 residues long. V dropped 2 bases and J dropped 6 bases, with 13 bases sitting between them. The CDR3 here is CASSLRRGWAGELFF. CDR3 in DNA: TGTGCCAGCAGCTTAAGGAGGGGCTGGGCCGGGGAGCTGTTTTTT.

The CDR3, as DNA: TGTGCCAGCACATTCCGCCTCGGTCAGCCCCAGCATTTT. This encodes CASTFRLGQPQHF. The chain links TRBV6-5 to TRBJ1-5; no clear D gene. Germline assignment: CDR1 MNHEY and CDR2 SVGAGI. Trimming removed 7 bases from V and 6 bases from J, with 13 bases in between. This CDR3 has 13 residues.

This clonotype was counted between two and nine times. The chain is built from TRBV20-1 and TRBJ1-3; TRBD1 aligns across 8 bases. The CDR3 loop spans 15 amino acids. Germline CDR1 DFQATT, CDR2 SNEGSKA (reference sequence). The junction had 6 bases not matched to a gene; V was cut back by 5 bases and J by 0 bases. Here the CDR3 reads CSASSGGDSGNTIYF. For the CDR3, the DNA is TGCAGTGCTTCATCAGGGGGCGACTCTGGAAACACCATATATTTT.

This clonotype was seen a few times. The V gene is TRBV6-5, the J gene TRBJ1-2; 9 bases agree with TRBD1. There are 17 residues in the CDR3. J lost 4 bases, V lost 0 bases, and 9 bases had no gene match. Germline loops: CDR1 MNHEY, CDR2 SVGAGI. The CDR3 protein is CASSYSWDRAGGYGYTF. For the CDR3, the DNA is TGTGCCAGCAGTTACTCTTGGGACAGGGCCGGTGGCTATGGCTACACCTTC.

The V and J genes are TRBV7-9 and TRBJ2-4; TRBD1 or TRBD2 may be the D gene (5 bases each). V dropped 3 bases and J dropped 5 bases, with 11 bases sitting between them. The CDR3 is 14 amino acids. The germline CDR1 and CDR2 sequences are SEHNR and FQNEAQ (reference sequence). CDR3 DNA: TGTGCCAGCAGCTTTCAGGGAGCTGAAAACATTCAGTACTTC. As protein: CASSFQGAENIQYF.

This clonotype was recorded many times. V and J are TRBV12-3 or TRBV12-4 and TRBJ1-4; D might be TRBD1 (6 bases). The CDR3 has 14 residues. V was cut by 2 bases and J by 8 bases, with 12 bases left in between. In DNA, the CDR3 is TGTGCCAGCAGTTTACAACAGGGTGGCGAAAAACTGTTTTTT. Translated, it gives CASSLQQGGEKLFF.

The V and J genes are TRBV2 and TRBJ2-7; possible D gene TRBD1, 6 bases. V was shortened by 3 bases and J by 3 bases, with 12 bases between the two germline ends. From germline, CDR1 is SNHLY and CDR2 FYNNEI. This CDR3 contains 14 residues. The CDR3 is CASSDRGFSYEQYV. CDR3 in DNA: TGTGCCAGCAGTGACAGGGGCTTCAGCTACGAGCAGTACGTC.

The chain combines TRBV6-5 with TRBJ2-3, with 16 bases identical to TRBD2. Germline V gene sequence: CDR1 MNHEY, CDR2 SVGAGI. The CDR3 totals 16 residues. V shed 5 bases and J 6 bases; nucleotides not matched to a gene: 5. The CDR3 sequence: CASSQGTSGGVDTQYF. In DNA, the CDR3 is TGTGCCAGCAGTCAAGGGACTAGCGGGGGGGTGGATACGCAGTATTTT.